This T cell receptor (beta chain) derives from a study of T cells expressing NK-cell markers. About the research overall: From sorted CD3+CD56+NKG2C+, CD3+CD56+NKG2C- and CD3+CD56-NKG2C+ T cells came the TCR beta repertoires.

TCRdb re-called the 5' RACE reads and catalogs CDR3 proteins one per entry, DNA excluded. In all, the sample yields about 460,000 distinct CDR3 sequences. Germline CDR1 SGHRS, CDR2 YFSETQ. The CDR3 runs 13 residues. Study outcomes and limitations: The same clonotypes also predominated in the CD3+CD56-NKG2C+ fraction of several donors.

With respect to this clonotype: What it binds is unknown.

The sample was blood T cells: a sorted CD56 or NKG2C T cell subset, CD4+ or CD8+ T cells, or bulk PBMC T cells (not recorded which). This receptor was obtained from a woman aged 50 to 65 in good health. J is TRBJ2-4 and V is TRBV5-1; there is no DNA to check the TCRdb D call of TRBD1. CDR3 protein: CASSTSSTGTQYF. Together with reference TRBV5-1 and TRBJ2-4, the CDR3 gives the full variable domain: KAGVTQTPRYLIKTRGQQVTLSCSPISGHRSVSWYQQTPGQGLQFLFEYFSETQRNKGNFPGRFSGRQFSNSRSEMNVSTLELGDSALYLCASSTSSTGTQYFGAGTRLSVL.